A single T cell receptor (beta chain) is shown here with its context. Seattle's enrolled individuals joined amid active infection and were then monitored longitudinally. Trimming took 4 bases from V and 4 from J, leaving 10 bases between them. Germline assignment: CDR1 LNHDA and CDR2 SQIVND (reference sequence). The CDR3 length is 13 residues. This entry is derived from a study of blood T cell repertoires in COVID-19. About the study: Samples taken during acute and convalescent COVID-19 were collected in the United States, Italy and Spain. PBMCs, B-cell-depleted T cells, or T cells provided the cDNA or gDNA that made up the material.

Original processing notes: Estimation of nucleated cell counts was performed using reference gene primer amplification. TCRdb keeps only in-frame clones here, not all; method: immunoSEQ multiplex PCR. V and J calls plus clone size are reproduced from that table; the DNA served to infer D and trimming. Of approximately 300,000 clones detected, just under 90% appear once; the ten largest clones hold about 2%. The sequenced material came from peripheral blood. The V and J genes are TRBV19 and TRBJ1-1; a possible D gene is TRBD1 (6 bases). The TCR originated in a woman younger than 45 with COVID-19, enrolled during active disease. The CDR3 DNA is TGTGCCAGTAGTAGGACAGTTATCACTGAAGCTTTCTTT. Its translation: CASSRTVITEAFF. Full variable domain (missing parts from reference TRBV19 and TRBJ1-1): DGGITQSPKYLFRKEGQNVTLSCEQNLNHDAMYWYRQDPGQGLRLIYYSQIVNDFQKGDIAEGYSVSREKKESFPLTVTSAQKNPTAFYLCASSRTVITEAFFGQGTRLTVV.